This T cell receptor beta chain was observed in a study of T cell repertoires in cytomegalovirus infection. TCRdb re-derived calls from the reads in MiXCR, one entry per CDR3 protein. The data contain approximately 500,000 distinct CDR3 sequences, 10% to 12% of them singletons. After removal of 0 bases from V and 7 bases from J, the junction contained 8 bases not matched to a gene. Germline-derived CDR1 and CDR2 are SGDLS and YYNGEE. There are 16 residues in the CDR3. This chain links TRBV9 with TRBJ2-2, with 8 nucleotides matching TRBD2. The receptor comes from a human donor in good health (CMV status not recorded). Some clones in this sample may be carry-over from other donors' samples. Sample: PBMCs. This CDR3 reads CASSVEPAGEIGELFF. The CDR3 DNA follows: TGTGCCAGCAGCGTAGAACCAGCGGGAGAGATCGGGGAGCTGTTTTTT.